The 20 T cell receptor beta chains in this list originate from one sample, sequenced in a study of blood T cell repertoires in COVID-19. Generated by immunoSEQ multiplex PCR, the TCRdb table keeps only in-frame clones and is missing some. The profile covers some 230,000 clones, with more than 65% appearing a single time and approximately 3% taken by the ten largest. The specimen was peripheral blood. Every receptor here comes from a woman aged 25 to 45 who had recovered from COVID-19.

The V call is TRBV5-1, the J call TRBJ1-3, with D maybe TRBD1 (6 bases). The CDR3 runs 16 residues. The V gene lost 4 bases and the J gene lost 2 bases, with 16 bases spanning the gap. In germline, CDR1 is SGHRS, CDR2 YFSETQ. The CDR3: CASSQGIQAPGNTIYF. The CDR3 coding sequence is TGCGCCAGCAGCCAGGGGATACAGGCGCCTGGAAACACCATATATTTT. The full variable domain, its missing parts supplied by reference TRBV5-1 and TRBJ1-3, is KAGVTQTPRYLIKTRGQQVTLSCSPISGHRSVSWYQQTPGQGLQFLFEYFSETQRNKGNFPGRFSGRQFSNSRSEMNVSTLELGDSALYLCASSQGIQAPGNTIYFGEGSWLTVV.

V is TRBV5-1 and J is TRBJ1-3; TRBD1 might be the D (5 bases). V was clipped by 2 bases and J by 0 bases, with 6 bases between them. Germline V gene lookup returns CDR1 SGHRS and CDR2 YFSETQ. CDR3 length: 14 residues. The CDR3 reads CASSFGASGNTIYF. The CDR3 nucleotides are TGCGCCAGCAGCTTTGGGGCCTCTGGAAACACCATATATTTT.

On this clone: Other DNA sequences of this sample code for an identical CDR3. The chain recombines TRBV5-1 with TRBJ2-7; D is perhaps TRBD1 (6 bases). Germline V gene lookup returns CDR1 SGHRS and CDR2 YFSETQ. With 2 bases removed from V and 1 base from J, the gap between germline ends came to 7 bases. The CDR3 consists of 13 residues. The CDR3 DNA sequence: TGCGCCAGCAGCTTACAGGGTTCCTACGAGCAGTACTTC. This codes for CASSLQGSYEQYF. Complete variable domain (other parts from reference TRBV5-1 and TRBJ2-7): KAGVTQTPRYLIKTRGQQVTLSCSPISGHRSVSWYQQTPGQGLQFLFEYFSETQRNKGNFPGRFSGRQFSNSRSEMNVSTLELGDSALYLCASSLQGSYEQYFGPGTRLTVT.

The V and J genes are TRBV23-1 and TRBJ1-4; perhaps TRBD1 as D (5 bases). TRBV23-1 is identified as an open reading frame with a role that is uncertain. V was shortened by 3 bases and J by 8 bases, with 16 bases between the two germline ends. The CDR3 has 15 residues. The DNA for the CDR3 is TGCGCCAGCAGTCATCGGCCGGGGGTAGGGGAAAAACTGTTTTTT. Amino acid sequence: CASSHRPGVGEKLFF.

J is TRBJ1-1 and V is TRBV30; TRBD1 might be the D (6 bases). V was cut by 3 bases and J by 7 bases, with 12 bases left in between. The CDR3 length is 12 residues. Germline V gives CDR1 GTSNPN, CDR2 SVGIG (reference sequence). The CDR3 loop reads CAWSLNRDEAFF. In DNA, the CDR3 is TGTGCCTGGAGCCTTAACAGGGATGAAGCTTTCTTT.

The chain employs TRBV6-6 and TRBJ2-1; tentative D call: TRBD1 (6 bases). V was trimmed by 7 bases and J by 0 bases, leaving 13 bases between them. This CDR3 is built from 15 residues. Germline loops: CDR1 MNHNY, CDR2 SVGAGI (reference sequence). CDR3 bases: TGTGCCAGCACCCCCGACAGGACCTCCTACAATGAGCAGTTCTTC. Its translation is CASTPDRTSYNEQFF.

This chain joins TRBV6-5 and TRBJ2-7, with 7 positions matching TRBD1. Germline values: CDR1 MNHEY, CDR2 SVGAGI. The CDR3 is 15 residues long. V shed 10 bases and J 5 bases; nucleotides not matched to a gene: 17. The DNA for the CDR3 is TGTGCCACCCATTTCATTCACAGGGGAACCCACGAGCAGTACTTC. Amino acids: CATHFIHRGTHEQYF.

This chain uses TRBV6-5 with TRBJ2-4, with 8 bases aligning to TRBD2. The CDR3 extends over 15 amino acids. Germline-derived CDR1 and CDR2 are MNHEY and SVGAGI. Unmatched junction bases numbered 8, after V lost 10 bases and J lost 0 bases. CDR3 DNA: TGTGCCACCCAAGCGGGAGCGGGAGCCAAAAACATTCAGTACTTC. Translating gives CATQAGAGAKNIQYF.

A single count supports this clone. The gene calls are TRBV7-6 and TRBJ2-7; the match to TRBD2 covers 11 bases. CDR1 and CDR2 (germline): SGHVS, FNYEAQ. The CDR3 is made up of 16 amino acids. J lost 1 base, V lost 5 bases, and 7 bases had no gene match. In DNA form, the CDR3 reads TGTGCCAGCAGCAAATCCGGGACTAGCGGATCCTACGAGCAGTACTTC. Amino acids: CASSKSGTSGSYEQYF.

V and J are TRBV27 and TRBJ1-5; D is undetermined. In germline, CDR1 is MNHEY, CDR2 SMNVEV (reference sequence). The ends were cut back, 5 bases at V and 2 bases at J, with 7 bases in the middle. The CDR3 is made up of 13 amino acids. CDR3: CASSVRRNQPQHF. The DNA for the CDR3 is TGTGCCAGCAGTGTCAGGCGCAATCAGCCCCAGCATTTT.

V and J are TRBV7-9 and TRBJ2-3; 7 bases line up with TRBD2. Losses at the gene ends were 10 bases for V and 6 bases for J; bases not matched to a gene: 16. The CDR3 is 15 residues long. Germline CDR1 and CDR2: SEHNR and FQNEAQ (reference sequence). CDR3 sequence (DNA): TGTGCCATCCCCTTGGGAGCGGGAAAAGCTGATACGCAGTATTTT. Translating it yields CAIPLGAGKADTQYF.

The genes are TRBV11-3 and TRBJ2-1; a weak D match, TRBD2 (6 bases). The V end lost 7 bases, the J end lost 0 bases, and 13 bases lay between the germline ends. The germline V gene encodes CDR1 SGHNT and CDR2 YENEEA. The CDR3 spans 15 residues. CDR3 amino acids: CASIFVGSSYNEQFF. The DNA of the CDR3 is TGTGCCAGCATTTTCGTCGGGAGCTCCTACAATGAGCAGTTCTTC.

The chain combines TRBV6-5 with TRBJ1-2, with 8 positions matching TRBD1. The J segment lost 8 bases and the V segment lost 0 bases, leaving 2 bases of the junction unmatched. The CDR3 spans 13 residues. Germline V lookup: CDR1 MNHEY, CDR2 SVGAGI. DNA for the CDR3: TGTGCCAGCAGTTACTCGACAGGGGAAGGCTACACCTTC. Translating it yields CASSYSTGEGYTF.

The V and J genes are TRBV28 and TRBJ2-5; TRBD2 might be the D (6 bases). Per germline, CDR1 MDHEN and CDR2 SYDVKM. Trimming stripped 9 bases from V and 0 bases from J, with 14 bases between. The CDR3 runs 14 residues. CDR3 DNA sequence: TGTGCCAGTCAGTCTCGGGGGTACCAAGAGACCCAGTACTTC. As protein: CASQSRGYQETQYF.

V is TRBV19 and J is TRBJ1-1; the match to TRBD1 covers 10 bases. Germline V gives CDR1 LNHDA, CDR2 SQIVND (reference sequence). The V and J ends lost 6 bases and 3 bases, in that order; junction bases with no gene match: 4. CDR3 length equals 14 residues. CDR3 loop: CASSGTGADTEAFF. In DNA form, the CDR3 reads TGTGCCAGTAGCGGGACAGGGGCAGACACTGAAGCTTTCTTT.

The chain employs TRBV11-3 and TRBJ1-1, with 8 bases lining up with TRBD1. CDR3 length: 16 amino acids. The J segment lost 1 base and the V segment lost 5 bases, leaving 9 bases of the junction unmatched. The germline V gene encodes CDR1 SGHNT and CDR2 YENEEA. The CDR3, as DNA: TGTGCCAGCAGCCCCGGGACAGGCCGGGGGAACACTGAAGCTTTCTTT. As protein: CASSPGTGRGNTEAFF.

The CDR3 is CASSRQNPGTGYGYTF. The CDR3 bases are TGTGCCAGCAGTAGGCAAAACCCCGGGACAGGGTATGGCTACACCTTC. V is TRBV27 and J is TRBJ1-2, with TRBD1 identical over 9 bases. The CDR3 contains 16 residues. Germline values: CDR1 MNHEY, CDR2 SMNVEV (reference sequence). V gave up 5 bases and J gave up 5 bases; unmatched junction bases: 12.

This clone appeared a single time. Other nucleotide sequences in the sample specify the same CDR3. The chain is built from TRBV28 and TRBJ1-1; TRBD1 matches 7 bases. Losses at the gene ends were 6 bases for V and 4 bases for J; bases not matched to a gene: 2. The CDR3 spans 12 residues. Germline-derived CDR1 and CDR2 are MDHEN and SYDVKM. The DNA of the CDR3 is TGTGCCAGCAGCCAGGGGGGCACTGAAGCTTTCTTT. Residues: CASSQGGTEAFF.

This clone was seen just once. The chain is built from TRBV7-3 and TRBJ2-3, with 11 bases lining up with TRBD2. The CDR3 runs to 15 residues. The junction had 7 bases not matched to a gene; V was cut back by 5 bases and J by 6 bases. The germline V gene encodes CDR1 SGHTA and CDR2 FQGTGA. The CDR3 sequence is CASSDLAGGHDTQYF. The CDR3 nucleotides are TGTGCCAGCAGCGACCTAGCGGGAGGCCACGATACGCAGTATTTT. The full variable domain, completed using reference TRBV7-3 and TRBJ2-3, is GAGVSQTPSNKVTEKGKYVELRCDPISGHTALYWYRQSLGQGPEFLIYFQGTGAADDSGLPNDRFFAVRPEGSVSTLKIQRTERGDSAVYLCASSDLAGGHDTQYFGPGTRLTVL.

The count of this clone is one. The V and J genes are TRBV13 and TRBJ2-4, with TRBD2 matching over 8 bases. The germline gives CDR1 PRHDT, CDR2 FYEKMQ (reference sequence). Trimming cost V 6 bases and J 3 bases; bases outside gene matches: 16. The CDR3 runs 18 residues. The CDR3 here is CASSLQAGGLLVKNIQYF. As DNA, the CDR3 is TGTGCCAGCAGTCTCCAGGCGGGAGGACTCTTAGTCAAAAACATTCAGTACTTC.